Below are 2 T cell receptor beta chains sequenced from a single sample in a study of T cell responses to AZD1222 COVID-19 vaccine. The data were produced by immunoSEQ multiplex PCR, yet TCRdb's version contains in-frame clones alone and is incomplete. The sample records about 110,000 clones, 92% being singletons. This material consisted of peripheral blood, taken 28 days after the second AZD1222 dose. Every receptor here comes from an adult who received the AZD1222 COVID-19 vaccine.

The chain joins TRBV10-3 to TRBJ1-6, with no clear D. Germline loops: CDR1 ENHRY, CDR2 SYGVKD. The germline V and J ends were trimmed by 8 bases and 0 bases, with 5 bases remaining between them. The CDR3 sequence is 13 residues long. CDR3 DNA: TGTGCCATCGCGAGCTCCTATAATTCACCCCTCCACTTT. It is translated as CAIASSYNSPLHF.

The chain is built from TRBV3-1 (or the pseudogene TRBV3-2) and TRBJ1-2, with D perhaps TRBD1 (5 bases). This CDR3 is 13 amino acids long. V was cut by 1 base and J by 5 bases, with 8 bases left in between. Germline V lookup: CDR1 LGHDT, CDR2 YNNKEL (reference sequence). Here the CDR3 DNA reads TGTGCCAGCAGCCAAGGGGGACTATATGGCTACACCTTC. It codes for CASSQGGLYGYTF.